The rows below give T cell receptor beta chains drawn from one sample of a study of blood T cell repertoires in COVID-19. Profiled with immunoSEQ multiplex PCR; TCRdb holds only in-frame clones, not every one. Of 250,000 to 300,000 clones in the sample, around 90% are singletons; the top ten hold approximately 0.85%. The sample consisted of peripheral blood. These receptors all come from a woman aged 40 to 55 who had recovered from COVID-19. CDR3s include the opening cysteine and the closing phenylalanine or tryptophan. The order of the fields is CDR3 DNA, CDR3 protein, V gene, D gene, J gene, clone size. D genes are given only for firm matches. Rows give clone size only sometimes, using once, few, many, or a class for an expanded clone.

CDR3nt: TGCGCCAGCAGCTCCACAGGTGCAACTAATGAAAAACTGTTTTTT; CDR3aa: CASSSTGATNEKLFF; v_gene: TRBV5-1; d_gene: -; j_gene: TRBJ1-4; abundance: -
CDR3nt: TGTGCCTGGAGTGGCAGCGGAACAGATACGCAGTATTTT; CDR3aa: CAWSGSGTDTQYF; v_gene: TRBV30; d_gene: -; j_gene: TRBJ2-3; abundance: once
CDR3nt: TGCAGCGTGGGCCTTAGCCACGAGCAGTACTTC; CDR3aa: CSVGLSHEQYF; v_gene: TRBV29-1; d_gene: -; j_gene: TRBJ2-7; abundance: -
CDR3nt: TGTGCCAGAAGCTTGGCCCCCGGGACAGGGATGTACGAGCAGTACTTC; CDR3aa: CARSLAPGTGMYEQYF; v_gene: TRBV5-3; d_gene: TRBD1; j_gene: TRBJ2-7; abundance: -
CDR3nt: TGTGCCAGCAGCTTAGGACAGGGGTGGGAGCAGTTCTTC; CDR3aa: CASSLGQGWEQFF; v_gene: TRBV7-2; d_gene: TRBD1; j_gene: TRBJ2-1; abundance: -
CDR3nt: TGTGCCAGTAGTACCCGAGTCCAAGAGACCCAGTACTTC; CDR3aa: CASSTRVQETQYF; v_gene: TRBV19; d_gene: -; j_gene: TRBJ2-5; abundance: -
CDR3nt: TGTGCCAGCTCAGCCGGGACAGGGTCCGGGGAGCTGTTTTTT; CDR3aa: CASSAGTGSGELFF; v_gene: TRBV18; d_gene: TRBD1; j_gene: TRBJ2-2; abundance: -
CDR3nt: TGTGCCACCAGTGATTTGCCAGCGGGGGTGGGAGATACGCAGTATTTT; CDR3aa: CATSDLPAGVGDTQYF; v_gene: TRBV24-1; d_gene: TRBD2; j_gene: TRBJ2-3; abundance: -
CDR3nt: TGTGCCAGCAGCCCCGGGACAGGGGCCTATGGCTACACCTTC; CDR3aa: CASSPGTGAYGYTF; v_gene: TRBV6-5; d_gene: TRBD1; j_gene: TRBJ1-2; abundance: -
CDR3nt: TGTGCCTGGAGTGTTAAACAGGGAAACACCGGGGAGCTGTTTTTT; CDR3aa: CAWSVKQGNTGELFF; v_gene: TRBV30; d_gene: -; j_gene: TRBJ2-2; abundance: once
CDR3nt: TGTGCCAGCAGCGTGGGCGGGAGAGACACCGGGGAGCTGTTTTTT; CDR3aa: CASSVGGRDTGELFF; v_gene: TRBV9; d_gene: TRBD2; j_gene: TRBJ2-2; abundance: -
CDR3nt: TGTGCCAGCAGCGTAAAAGCACCCCATGAGCAGTTCTTC; CDR3aa: CASSVKAPHEQFF; v_gene: TRBV9; d_gene: -; j_gene: TRBJ2-1; abundance: -
CDR3nt: TGTGCCAGCAGCGTAGACGGCGGGCTAAGCACCGGGGAGCTGTTTTTT; CDR3aa: CASSVDGGLSTGELFF; v_gene: TRBV9; d_gene: -; j_gene: TRBJ2-2; abundance: -
CDR3nt: TGTGCCTGGAGTTTGTTAGACAATCAGCCCCAGCATTTT; CDR3aa: CAWSLLDNQPQHF; v_gene: TRBV30; d_gene: -; j_gene: TRBJ1-5; abundance: -
CDR3nt: TGTGCCACCGAGGGGACTAGCGGGAGCTATGAGCAGTTCTTC; CDR3aa: CATEGTSGSYEQFF; v_gene: TRBV6-5; d_gene: TRBD2; j_gene: TRBJ2-1; abundance: -
CDR3nt: TGCGCCAGCAGCGGCGACAGGGCCTCTGGCTACACCTTC; CDR3aa: CASSGDRASGYTF; v_gene: TRBV10-1; d_gene: TRBD1; j_gene: TRBJ1-2; abundance: -
CDR3nt: TGTGCCAGCTCGTCAGGAGGACCAAACACCGGGGAGCTGTTTTTT; CDR3aa: CASSSGGPNTGELFF; v_gene: TRBV18; d_gene: -; j_gene: TRBJ2-2; abundance: -
CDR3nt: TGTGCCAGCAGCTTCCGGGGACAGGGTTCTGACGAGCAGTACTTC; CDR3aa: CASSFRGQGSDEQYF; v_gene: TRBV13; d_gene: TRBD1; j_gene: TRBJ2-7; abundance: -
CDR3nt: TGTGCCAGCAGTTCCCGGAGGGCAACTAATGAAAAACTGTTTTTT; CDR3aa: CASSSRRATNEKLFF; v_gene: TRBV27; d_gene: -; j_gene: TRBJ1-4; abundance: -
CDR3nt: TGCGCCAGCAGCCAGGGGACAGCAAATGAAGCTTTCTTT; CDR3aa: CASSQGTANEAFF; v_gene: TRBV4-1; d_gene: TRBD1; j_gene: TRBJ1-1; abundance: few
CDR3nt: TGCAGCGTTGGATATGGGGGACAGGGGGGATTCTCTGGGGCCAACGTCCTGACTTTC; CDR3aa: CSVGYGGQGGFSGANVLTF; v_gene: TRBV29-1; d_gene: TRBD1; j_gene: TRBJ2-6; abundance: -
CDR3nt: TGTGCCAGCAGCTGGGGGGGTAATCAGCCCCAGCATTTT; CDR3aa: CASSWGGNQPQHF; v_gene: TRBV5-5; d_gene: -; j_gene: TRBJ1-5; abundance: few
CDR3nt: TGTGCCAGCAGCCAAGTGGAGAACAATGAGCAGTTCTTC; CDR3aa: CASSQVENNEQFF; v_gene: TRBV3-1/TRBV3-2; d_gene: -; j_gene: TRBJ2-1; abundance: once
CDR3nt: TGTGCCTGCCTCCGCGTGAGCTCCTACGAGCAGTACTTC; CDR3aa: CACLRVSSYEQYF; v_gene: TRBV30; d_gene: -; j_gene: TRBJ2-7; abundance: -
CDR3nt: TGTGCCAGCAGTGATCTGGCTAGCGCTCCAGATACGCAGTATTTT; CDR3aa: CASSDLASAPDTQYF; v_gene: TRBV6-1; d_gene: -; j_gene: TRBJ2-3; abundance: -
CDR3nt: TGTGCCAGCAGCCCTTATTTCGGACTAGCTTCCTACGAGCAGTACTTC; CDR3aa: CASSPYFGLASYEQYF; v_gene: TRBV11-2; d_gene: TRBD2; j_gene: TRBJ2-7; abundance: -
CDR3nt: TGTGCCAGCACCCCCTTGGGACTCTCCTACGAGCAGTACTTC; CDR3aa: CASTPLGLSYEQYF; v_gene: TRBV2; d_gene: -; j_gene: TRBJ2-7; abundance: -
CDR3nt: TGTGCCAGCAGTTACGGGGGGGGGACCGGCTACACCTTC; CDR3aa: CASSYGGGTGYTF; v_gene: TRBV6-5; d_gene: -; j_gene: TRBJ1-2; abundance: once
CDR3nt: TGTGCCAGCAGCGTAGGGACAGGGGGGCTCGGGGAGCTGTTTTTT; CDR3aa: CASSVGTGGLGELFF; v_gene: TRBV3-1/TRBV3-2; d_gene: TRBD1; j_gene: TRBJ2-2; abundance: -
CDR3nt: TGTGCCAGCAGTGGTGCTGGGACTAGCGGTCACCAAGAGACCCAGTACTTC; CDR3aa: CASSGAGTSGHQETQYF; v_gene: TRBV2; d_gene: TRBD2; j_gene: TRBJ2-5; abundance: -
CDR3nt: TGCGCCAGCAGTGTGGGCGGGAGCCTCGGCGAGCAGTACTTC; CDR3aa: CASSVGGSLGEQYF; v_gene: TRBV5-1; d_gene: TRBD2; j_gene: TRBJ2-7; abundance: once
CDR3nt: TGTGCCAGCAGCAACCAAAGACAGGGGGCGATAGATACGCAGTATTTT; CDR3aa: CASSNQRQGAIDTQYF; v_gene: TRBV7-2; d_gene: TRBD1; j_gene: TRBJ2-3; abundance: -
CDR3nt: TGTGCCATCAGTTCGAGACCGGGGGAGCAGTACTTC; CDR3aa: CAISSRPGEQYF; v_gene: TRBV10-3; d_gene: -; j_gene: TRBJ2-7; abundance: -
CDR3nt: TGCAGCGTTGAACAGGGGGTGAAGAGCTCCTACAATGAGCAGTTCTTC; CDR3aa: CSVEQGVKSSYNEQFF; v_gene: TRBV29-1; d_gene: TRBD1; j_gene: TRBJ2-1; abundance: once